Here is one T cell receptor (beta chain) with its context. Its antigen is unknown. Measured with immunoSEQ multiplex PCR; TCRdb has only the in-frame clones, and not every one. This sample yields tens of thousands of clones, of which around 84% are seen a single time; around 1.1% belongs to the top ten. The data derive from a study of OX40 agonist ivuxolimab in advanced cancers. The wider study: Patients treated during dose escalation were battling hepatocellular carcinoma, melanoma, renal cell or head and neck cancer. At just under 85% male, the cohort had a mean age of 60 years, ranging from roughly 23 to 80.

The CDR3 has 12 amino acids. CDR1 is MDHEN and CDR2 is SYDVKM in the germline V gene. Trimming removed 6 bases at V and 3 bases at J, with 8 bases between. Points from the study as a whole: By week 6 at 0.1 to 3.0 mg/kg, blood CD4+ and CD8+ T cells had expanded clonally.

The sequencing here drew on CD4+ or CD8+ T cells sorted from blood, taken in a trial of the OX40 agonist ivuxolimab. J is TRBJ1-1 and V is TRBV28; D gene ambiguous. This TCR came from an adult with an advanced solid tumor such as melanoma, head and neck, liver or kidney cancer. CDR3 DNA: TGTGCCAGCAGCTCCACATACACTGAAGCTTTCTTT. It specifies CASSSTYTEAFF.